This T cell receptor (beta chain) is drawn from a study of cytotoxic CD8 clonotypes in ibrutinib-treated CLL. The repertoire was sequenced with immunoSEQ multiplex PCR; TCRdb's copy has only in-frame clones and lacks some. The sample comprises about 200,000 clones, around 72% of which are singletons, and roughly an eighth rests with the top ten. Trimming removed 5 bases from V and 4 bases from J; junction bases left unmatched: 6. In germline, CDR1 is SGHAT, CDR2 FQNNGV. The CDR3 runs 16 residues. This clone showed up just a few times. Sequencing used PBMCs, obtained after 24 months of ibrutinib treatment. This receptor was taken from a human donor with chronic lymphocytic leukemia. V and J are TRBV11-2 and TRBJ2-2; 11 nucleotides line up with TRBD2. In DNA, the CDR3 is TGTGCCAGCAGCAAACTAGCGGGAGAGATCACCGGGGAGCTGTTTTTT. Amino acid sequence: CASSKLAGEITGELFF. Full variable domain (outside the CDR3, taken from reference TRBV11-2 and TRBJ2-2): EAGVAQSPRYKIIEKRQSVAFWCNPISGHATLYWYQQILGQGPKLLIQFQNNGVVDDSQLPKDRFSAERLKGVDSTLKIQPAKLEDSAVYLCASSKLAGEITGELFFGEGSRLTVL.